These T cell receptor beta chains were read from a single sample in a study of PD-1 blockade in classical Hodgkin lymphoma. Clones were sequenced by immunoSEQ multiplex PCR, and TCRdb holds only the in-frame ones, with some missing. The profile shows around 150,000 clones, about 78% of them singletons. The specimen was peripheral blood mononuclear cells (PBMCs), collected before the second cycle of nivolumab. The receptors derive from a human donor with classical Hodgkin lymphoma. CDR3s include the opening cysteine and the closing phenylalanine or tryptophan. The order of the fields is V gene, clone size, D gene, J gene, CDR3 DNA, CDR3 protein. A D gene is named only where the DNA matches it firmly. Clone size is given for some rows only: seen once, a few or many times, or a class if the clone is expanded.

>TRBV5-1|NA|TRBD2|TRBJ2-1
TGCGCCAGCAGCTTGGCGGGCGGGAGTTCCTACAATGAGCAGTTCTTC
CASSLAGGSSYNEQFF
>TRBV10-3|NA|NA|TRBJ2-7
TGTGCCATCAGTGAGGGGCCCCTGACAAGCTCCTACGAGCAGTACTTC
CAISEGPLTSSYEQYF
>TRBV27|NA|TRBD2|TRBJ2-1
TGTGCCGCCAAAACTGGACTAGCGGGAGGAGGTGAGCAGTTCTTC
CAAKTGLAGGGEQFF
>TRBV19|NA|TRBD1|TRBJ1-5
TGTGCCAGTAGTAATGGACAGGGGGCGGAGGGCAATCAGCCCCAGCATTTT
CASSNGQGAEGNQPQHF
>TRBV18|NA|TRBD1|TRBJ2-7
TGTGCCAGCTCACCACCGGGACAGGGGGCGCAAGAGCAGTACTTC
CASSPPGQGAQEQYF
>TRBV28|NA|TRBD2|TRBJ2-7
TGTGCCAGCAGTTTCGCCCTAGCGGTATTAACCTACGAGCAGTACTTC
CASSFALAVLTYEQYF
>TRBV29-1|many|NA|TRBJ2-3
TGCAGCGTTTCCCTCCCTAACTTAGATACGCAGTATTTT
CSVSLPNLDTQYF
>TRBV18|once|NA|TRBJ1-3
TGTGCCAGCTCACCGGCCTTATCTGGAAACACCATATATTTT
CASSPALSGNTIYF
>TRBV7-9|NA|NA|TRBJ2-3
TGTGCCTCAAGCCTGAGGGGTAGCGGACCAGATACGCAGTATTTT
CASSLRGSGPDTQYF
>TRBV6-6|once|NA|TRBJ1-3
TGTGCCAGCAGTTATTCTGCCTCTGGAAACACCATATATTTT
CASSYSASGNTIYF
>TRBV11-3|NA|TRBD2|TRBJ2-1
TGTGCCAGCAGCCCAGGGACTATCGGCTCCTACAATGAGCAGTTCTTC
CASSPGTIGSYNEQFF
>TRBV2|NA|TRBD1|TRBJ2-2
TGTGCCAGCAGCGGGGACAGCGGGGAGCTGTTTTTT
CASSGDSGELFF
>TRBV6-1|NA|TRBD2|TRBJ2-2
TGTGCCAGCAGTGAAAATCTAGCGGGGGTTTCCGGGGAGCTGTTTTTT
CASSENLAGVSGELFF
>TRBV9|once|NA|TRBJ2-3
TGTGCCAGCAGCGTACCCGGTGTGGATACGCAGTATTTT
CASSVPGVDTQYF
>TRBV7-9|NA|NA|TRBJ2-7
TGTGCCAGCAGCTTAGACACTAGGGCCTACGAGCAGTACTTC
CASSLDTRAYEQYF
>TRBV28|NA|NA|TRBJ2-1
TGTGCCAGCAGTTTAAGGGCCAATGAGCAGTTCTTC
CASSLRANEQFF
>TRBV7-6|once|TRBD1|TRBJ2-5
TGTGCCAGCAGCTTAGCAGGACAGGGTAGAGAGACCCAGTACTTC
CASSLAGQGRETQYF
>TRBV19|NA|NA|TRBJ1-5
TGTGCCAGTAGTAGTAGTAGCAATCAGCCCCAGCATTTT
CASSSSSNQPQHF
>TRBV30|few|TRBD1|TRBJ2-2
TGTGCCTGGAGCGGGACAGGGGGCATCGGGGAGCTGTTTTTT
CAWSGTGGIGELFF
>TRBV4-1|NA|TRBD1|TRBJ1-5
TGCGCCAGCAGCCAAGACGAGGACAGGGTGGGTCAGCCCCAGCATTTT
CASSQDEDRVGQPQHF
>TRBV5-1|NA|TRBD1|TRBJ2-6
TGCGCCAGCAGCTTGGAGCCGACAGGGGTTGGGGCCAACGTCCTGACTTTC
CASSLEPTGVGANVLTF
>TRBV4-3|NA|NA|TRBJ1-1
TGCGCCAGCAGCCAAGAGTTTACAAGGGGCTTCGGTGAAGCTTTCTTT
CASSQEFTRGFGEAFF
>TRBV11-3|NA|TRBD2|TRBJ2-6
TGTGCCAGCAGCCGGGGGGTGTCTGGGGCCAACGTCCTGACTTTC
CASSRGVSGANVLTF
>TRBV4-1|NA|NA|TRBJ1-4
TGCGCCAGCAGCCAATATAGGGTGGATGAAAAACTGTTTTTT
CASSQYRVDEKLFF
>TRBV5-1|NA|TRBD1|TRBJ1-3
TGCGCCAGCCGACAGGGGGCCAGCTCTGGAAACACCATATATTTT
CASRQGASSGNTIYF
>TRBV14|NA|TRBD2|TRBJ2-3
TGTGCCAGCAGCCTGTTAGCGGGAGGCCGCACAGATACGCAGTATTTT
CASSLLAGGRTDTQYF
>TRBV28|NA|TRBD2|TRBJ2-5
TGTGCCAGCGCGGGAGAGGGTCGGGAGACCCAGTACTTC
CASAGEGRETQYF
>TRBV6-6|NA|TRBD1|TRBJ1-5
TGTGCCAGCAGTTGGGGACAGGGCTTTCCCAATCAGCCCCAGCATTTT
CASSWGQGFPNQPQHF
>TRBV10-3|NA|NA|TRBJ1-1
TGTGCCACCTCCGCCTGGAGTCGCACTGAAGCTTTCTTT
CATSAWSRTEAFF
>TRBV27|few|NA|TRBJ2-7
TGTGCCAGCAGTTCGGACTCCTCCTACGAGCAGTACTTC
CASSSDSSYEQYF
>TRBV7-2|NA|TRBD1|TRBJ1-5
TGTGCCAGCAGCCTAACAGGGGGTACAAATCAGCCCCAGCATTTT
CASSLTGGTNQPQHF
>TRBV19|NA|TRBD1|TRBJ2-7
TGTGCCAGTAGCATGGACAGGGAATACGAGCAGTACTTC
CASSMDREYEQYF
>TRBV6-5|few|TRBD1|TRBJ2-7
TGTGCCAGCATGACAGGGCTTAGCGTCTACGAGCAGTACTTC
CASMTGLSVYEQYF
>TRBV19|NA|TRBD1|TRBJ2-7
TGTGCCAGTAGTATCGGACAGGCCTCCTACGAGCAGTACTTC
CASSIGQASYEQYF
>TRBV28|NA|TRBD1|TRBJ2-2
TGTGCCAGCAGCCGAACAGGGGGCGCGGGCACCGGGGAGCTGTTTTTT
CASSRTGGAGTGELFF
>TRBV28|NA|NA|TRBJ2-7
TGTGCCAGCAGTTTGGACATTTTAACCTACGAGCAGTACTTC
CASSLDILTYEQYF
>TRBV28|once|TRBD1|TRBJ2-5
TGTGCCAGCAGTTTGACAGGGGCAGAGACCCAGTACTTC
CASSLTGAETQYF
>TRBV5-1|NA|NA|TRBJ2-5
TGCGCCAGCAGCCCTGGCCCTTCATGGGGCCAAGAGACCCAGTACTTC
CASSPGPSWGQETQYF
>TRBV19|NA|TRBD1|TRBJ2-4
TGTGCCAGTAGTCCGGTACAGGGGGTAAGCAAAAACATTCAGTACTTC
CASSPVQGVSKNIQYF
>TRBV27|NA|NA|TRBJ2-3
TGTGCCAGCAGTTTATGGGGTCCGACGGGGAGCACAGATACGCAGTATTTT
CASSLWGPTGSTDTQYF
>TRBV10-3|few|TRBD1|TRBJ1-5
TGTGCCATCAGTGAAGGGACAGGGGCGAATCAGCCCCAGCATTTT
CAISEGTGANQPQHF
>TRBV9|NA|TRBD1|TRBJ1-1
TGTGCCAGCAGCGACATAGGGGACAGGGAGGACACTGAAGCTTTCTTT
CASSDIGDREDTEAFF
>TRBV7-9|NA|TRBD1|TRBJ1-1
TGTGCCAGCAGACCTAGAACAGGGGCGAACACTGAAGCTTTCTTT
CASRPRTGANTEAFF
>TRBV7-3|NA|TRBD1|TRBJ1-1
TGTGCCAGCAGCTTAACAGGGGGCAACACTGAAGCTTTCTTT
CASSLTGGNTEAFF
>TRBV27|once|TRBD1|TRBJ1-1
TGTGCCAGCAGTTTAACCGGGACAGGGCTCCGCCGTTTCTTT
CASSLTGTGLRRFF
>TRBV4-1|NA|NA|TRBJ2-7
TGCGCCAGCAGCCAGCACCTGGGCCCGCCTTACGAGCAGTACTTC
CASSQHLGPPYEQYF
>TRBV19|many|TRBD1|TRBJ2-2
TGTGCCAGTAGTAAAGGGACAGACCAAGGCACCGGGGAGCTGTTTTTT
CASSKGTDQGTGELFF
>TRBV7-8|NA|TRBD2|TRBJ2-7
TGTGCCAGCAGCTATAAGGGAGGACTAGCGGGAGGTGAAGCCTACGAGCAGTACTTC
CASSYKGGLAGGEAYEQYF
>TRBV18|NA|NA|TRBJ1-2
TGTGCCAGCTCACCCTGGACAGTAGCTAACTATGGCTACACCTTC
CASSPWTVANYGYTF
>TRBV29-1|NA|NA|TRBJ2-2
TGCAGCGTTTGCACGGGAATCCTCACCGGGGAGCTGTTTTTT
CSVCTGILTGELFF